A single sample gave rise to the 6 T cell receptor beta chains below, sequenced in a study of blood T cell repertoires in COVID-19. Sequencing was performed with immunoSEQ multiplex PCR; in TCRdb, only in-frame clones are kept and a portion is missing. The sample carries under 200,000 clones, approximately 86% recorded once. The sequenced sample was peripheral blood. The source is a man aged 55-75 years with acute or convalescent COVID-19.

The chain joins TRBV7-2 to TRBJ2-7, with 9 bases fitting TRBD1. From germline, CDR1 is SGHTA and CDR2 FQGNSA. Losses at the gene ends were 4 bases for V and 4 bases for J; bases not matched to a gene: 8. The CDR3 has 15 amino acids. CDR3 bases: TGTGCCAGCAGCTCCACCCCCGGGACAGGGTACGAGCAGTACTTC. Translation gives CASSSTPGTGYEQYF. The full variable domain, rest sourced from reference TRBV7-2 and TRBJ2-7, is GAGVSQSPSNKVTEKGKDVELRCDPISGHTALYWYRQSLGQGLEFLIYFQGNSAPDKSGLPSDRFSAERTGGSVSTLTIQRTQQEDSAVYLCASSSTPGTGYEQYFGPGTRLTVT.

V is TRBV11-2 and J is TRBJ1-5, with D unresolved. V lost 0 bases and J lost 2, with 8 bases in between. Germline assignment: CDR1 SGHAT and CDR2 FQNNGV. CDR3 length: 15 residues. CDR3 nucleotide sequence: TGTGCCAGCAGCTTAGACGGCCTAGGCAATCAGCCCCAGCATTTT. This translates into CASSLDGLGNQPQHF.

The chain links TRBV11-2 to TRBJ1-3; TRBD1 agrees at 8 bases. J gave up 0 bases and V 5 bases, and 9 bases lay outside the gene matches. The CDR3 loop spans 17 amino acids. Looked up from germline, CDR1 is SGHAT and CDR2 is FQNNGV. The CDR3 protein is CASSPRTGRFSGNTIYF. CDR3 DNA sequence: TGTGCCAGCAGCCCCCGGACAGGGAGGTTCTCTGGAAACACCATATATTTT.

This chain connects TRBV9 to TRBJ1-1, with 7 bases matching TRBD1. Per the germline V gene, CDR1 is SGDLS and CDR2 is YYNGEE. V lost 4 bases, J lost 1 base, and 4 bases stayed unmatched. This CDR3 is built from 14 residues. In DNA form, the CDR3 reads TGTGCCAGCAGCTTCTCAGGGGGGAACACTGAAGCTTTCTTT. Its protein is CASSFSGGNTEAFF.

The chain joins TRBV6-5 to TRBJ1-3; possible D gene TRBD1, 6 bases. Trimming took 8 bases from V and 3 from J, leaving 11 bases between them. CDR3 size: 13 residues. In germline, CDR1 is MNHEY, CDR2 SVGAGI. The DNA for the CDR3 is TGTGCCAGCCAGGGGCGAATTGGAAACACCATATATTTT. Encoded protein: CASQGRIGNTIYF.

The chain uses TRBV2 and TRBJ2-2, with TRBD1 matching 10 bases. CDR1 is SNHLY, CDR2 FYNNEI, per germline. Trimming took 7 bases from V and 7 from J; bases not matched to a gene: 3. This CDR3 has 13 residues. The chain's CDR3 is CASTWDRGGELFF. CDR3 coding DNA: TGTGCCAGCACTTGGGACAGGGGCGGGGAGCTGTTTTTT.